This entry is about one TCR beta chain. Other DNA sequences in the same sample also yield this CDR3. The J segment lost 1 base and the V segment lost 0 bases, leaving 3 bases of the junction unmatched. This CDR3 is 14 amino acids long. In germline, CDR1 is GTSNPN, CDR2 SVGIG (reference sequence). This specimen belongs to a study of blood T cell repertoires in COVID-19. Data came from immunoSEQ multiplex PCR; TCRdb stores just in-frame clones and leaves some out. The table lists about 94,000 clones, around 81% of them singletons, with about 6.3% in the top ten. This TCR was sampled from a man in his sixties with acute or convalescent COVID-19. The rearrangement uses TRBV30 and TRBJ2-7; TRBD1 agrees at 7 bases. The source material was peripheral blood. The CDR3 coding sequence is TGTGCCTGGAGTGTGCCAGGGGGATCCTACGAGCAGTACTTC. Its translation: CAWSVPGGSYEQYF.